This T cell receptor (beta chain) was captured by sequencing in a study of T cells after yellow fever vaccination. General study points: Boosting was followed by the reappearance of most primary-vaccination clones (96% CD4, about 88% CD8). A limited proportion of clonotypes was detected within both the CD4 and CD8 compartments.

5'RACE template switching produced TCR cDNA carrying a universal primer site and UMIs. TCRdb passed the 5' RACE reads through MiXCR, listing each CDR3 protein once. The table includes about 68,000 distinct CDR3 sequences, over 6.5% detected once. This clonotype has at least ten counts. Its antigen is as yet unknown. The source was CD8+ T cells sorted from PBMCs, collected roughly seven weeks after the first yellow fever vaccination. This TCR derives from a man between 18 and 35 years old who received the YFV17D yellow fever vaccine.

The CDR3 sequence is CASSVESGLGWETQYF. For the CDR3, the DNA is TGTGCCAGCAGCGTAGAATCGGGACTAGGCTGGGAGACCCAGTACTTC. The J gene is TRBJ2-5, the V gene TRBV9, with 8 bases aligning to TRBD2. Germline lookup yields CDR1 SGDLS and CDR2 YYNGEE. This CDR3 is 16 amino acids long. The J segment lost 5 bases and the V segment lost 0 bases, leaving 9 bases of the junction unmatched. Full variable domain (outside the CDR3, taken from reference TRBV9 and TRBJ2-5): DSGVTQTPKHLITATGQRVTLRCSPRSGDLSVYWYQQSLDQGLQFLIQYYNGEERAKGNILERFSAQQFPDLHSELNLSSLELGDSALYFCASSVESGLGWETQYFGPGTRLLVL.